The next 2 T cell receptor beta chains were all read from a single sample in a study of blood T cell repertoires in COVID-19. Using immunoSEQ multiplex PCR, the repertoire was profiled, and TCRdb retains in-frame clones only, with some absent. The data contain more than 200,000 clones, about 86% of them singletons. Sequenced input: peripheral blood. The receptor source for this set is a man between 25 and 39 years old with active or convalescent COVID-19.

The rearrangement uses TRBV27 and TRBJ2-5; D is perhaps TRBD2 (5 bases). This CDR3 spans 17 amino acids. The V end was cut by 5 bases, the J end by 5 bases, with 24 bases between. CDR1 and CDR2 from the germline V gene are MNHEY and SMNVEV (reference sequence). CDR3 loop: CASSPDLASALRETQYF. The CDR3 bases are TGTGCCAGCAGTCCGGACCTAGCCTCTGCCCTCCGGGAGACCCAGTACTTC.

About this clone itself: The sample contains more than one DNA sequence encoding this CDR3. The chain couples TRBV6-5 to TRBJ2-3; TRBD2 matches 10 bases. The CDR3 runs 14 residues. Per germline, CDR1 MNHEY and CDR2 SVGAGI. After removal of 5 bases from V and 3 bases from J, the junction contained 2 bases not matched to a gene. CDR3 nucleotides: TGTGCCAGCAGTCCGGGACTAGCGACAGATACGCAGTATTTT. Translation: CASSPGLATDTQYF.